The following is a TCR beta chain sequence with its context. The data were obtained in a study of blood T cell repertoires in COVID-19. Produced via immunoSEQ multiplex PCR; TCRdb's table is partial and in-frame only. The data contain some 300,000 clones, approximately 90% of them singletons. The CDR3 has 14 residues. Germline V gene sequence: CDR1 LNHDA, CDR2 SQIVND (reference sequence). V lost 4 bases and J lost 0, with 9 bases in between. What was sequenced was PBMCs or T cells enriched from blood (not recorded which). This chain links TRBV19 with TRBJ1-1; maybe TRBD1 (5 bases). The receptor's source is a man in his thirties or forties who had recovered from COVID-19. The DNA of the CDR3 is TGTGCCAGTAGTACCAGGGACTTGAACACTGAAGCTTTCTTT. This encodes CASSTRDLNTEAFF.